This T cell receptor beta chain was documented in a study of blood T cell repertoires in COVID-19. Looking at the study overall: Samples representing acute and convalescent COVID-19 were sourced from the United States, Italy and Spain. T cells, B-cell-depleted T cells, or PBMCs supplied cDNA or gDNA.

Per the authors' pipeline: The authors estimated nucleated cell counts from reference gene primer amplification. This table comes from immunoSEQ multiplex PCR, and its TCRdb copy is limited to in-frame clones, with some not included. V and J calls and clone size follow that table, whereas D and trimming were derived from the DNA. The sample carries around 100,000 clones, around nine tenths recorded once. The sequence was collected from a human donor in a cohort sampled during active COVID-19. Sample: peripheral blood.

CDR3 in amino acids: CASSRTQGTYGYTF. The CDR3 DNA is TGTGCCAGCAGCCGGACACAGGGAACCTATGGCTACACCTTC. J is TRBJ1-2 and V is TRBV7-9, with D tentatively TRBD1 (6 bases). Trimming took off 5 bases at V and 4 bases at J, with 14 bases between the two ends. CDR3 length: 14 residues. Germline V gene lookup returns CDR1 SEHNR and CDR2 FQNEAQ (reference sequence).